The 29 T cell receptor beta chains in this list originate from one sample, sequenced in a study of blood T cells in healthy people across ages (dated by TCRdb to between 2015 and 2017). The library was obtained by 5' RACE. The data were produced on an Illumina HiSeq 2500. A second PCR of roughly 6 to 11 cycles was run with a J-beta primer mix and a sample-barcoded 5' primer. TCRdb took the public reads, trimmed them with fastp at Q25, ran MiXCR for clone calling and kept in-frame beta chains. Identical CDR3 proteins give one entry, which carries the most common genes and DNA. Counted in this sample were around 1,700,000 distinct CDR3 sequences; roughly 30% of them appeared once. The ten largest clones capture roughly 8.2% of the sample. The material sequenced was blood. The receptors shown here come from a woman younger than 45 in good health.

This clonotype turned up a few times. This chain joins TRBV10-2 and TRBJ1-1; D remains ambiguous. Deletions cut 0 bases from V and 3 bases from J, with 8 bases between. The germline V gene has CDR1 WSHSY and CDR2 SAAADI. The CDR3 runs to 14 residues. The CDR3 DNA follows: TGCGCCAGCAGTGAGTCCTATTCAGACACTGAAGCTTTCTTT. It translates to CASSESYSDTEAFF.

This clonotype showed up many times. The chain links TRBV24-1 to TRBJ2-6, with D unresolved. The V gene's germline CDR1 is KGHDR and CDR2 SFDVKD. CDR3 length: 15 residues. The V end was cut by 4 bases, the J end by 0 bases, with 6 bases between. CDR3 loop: CATSDQSSGANVLTF. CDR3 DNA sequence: TGTGCCACCAGTGACCAGAGCTCTGGGGCCAACGTCCTGACTTTC.

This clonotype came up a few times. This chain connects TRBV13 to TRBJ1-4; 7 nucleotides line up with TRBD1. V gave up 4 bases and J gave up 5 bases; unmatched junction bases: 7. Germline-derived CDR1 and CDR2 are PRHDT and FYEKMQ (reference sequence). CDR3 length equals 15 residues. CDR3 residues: CASSWRDSQNEKLFF. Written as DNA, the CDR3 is TGTGCCAGCAGCTGGCGGGACAGCCAAAATGAAAAACTGTTTTTT.

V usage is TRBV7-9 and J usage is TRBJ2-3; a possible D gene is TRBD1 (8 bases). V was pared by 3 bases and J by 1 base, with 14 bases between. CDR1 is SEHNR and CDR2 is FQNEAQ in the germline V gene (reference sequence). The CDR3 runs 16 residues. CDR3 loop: CASSFTGGLRTDTQYF. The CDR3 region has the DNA TGTGCCAGCAGCTTTACAGGGGGACTACGCACAGATACGCAGTATTTT.

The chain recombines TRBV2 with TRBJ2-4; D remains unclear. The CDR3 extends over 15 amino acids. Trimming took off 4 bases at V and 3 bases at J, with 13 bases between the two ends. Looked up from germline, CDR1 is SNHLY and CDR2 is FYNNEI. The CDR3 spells CASSVQQLSKNIQYF. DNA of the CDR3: TGTGCCAGCAGTGTTCAGCAGCTGAGCAAAAACATTCAGTACTTC.

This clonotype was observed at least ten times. The CDR3 DNA is TGTGCCAGCAGCCAAGTCCGTGAGCAGTTCTTC. This sequence encodes CASSQVREQFF. The chain couples TRBV3-1 to TRBJ2-1, with D unclear. The germline V and J ends were trimmed by 1 base and 9 bases, with 4 bases remaining between them. The length of the CDR3 is 11 residues. Germline loops: CDR1 LGHDT, CDR2 YNNKEL (reference sequence).

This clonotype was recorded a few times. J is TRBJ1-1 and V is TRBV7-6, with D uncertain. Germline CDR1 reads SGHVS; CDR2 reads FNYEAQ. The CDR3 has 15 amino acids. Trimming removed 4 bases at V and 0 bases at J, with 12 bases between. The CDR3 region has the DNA TGTGCCAGCAGCTCCCAAGGCTTAATGAACACTGAAGCTTTCTTT. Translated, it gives CASSSQGLMNTEAFF.

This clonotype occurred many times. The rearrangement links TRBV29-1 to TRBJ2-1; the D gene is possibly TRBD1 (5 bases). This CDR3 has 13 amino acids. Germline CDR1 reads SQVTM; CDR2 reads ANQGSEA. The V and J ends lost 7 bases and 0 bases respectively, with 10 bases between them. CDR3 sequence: CSAHRSSYNEQFF. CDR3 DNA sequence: TGCAGCGCTCACAGGAGCTCCTACAATGAGCAGTTCTTC.

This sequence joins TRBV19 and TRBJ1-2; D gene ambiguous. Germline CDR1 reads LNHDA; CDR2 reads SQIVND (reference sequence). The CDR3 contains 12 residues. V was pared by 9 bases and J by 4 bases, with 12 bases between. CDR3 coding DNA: TGTGCCAGCCTACACTTGATCTATGGCTACACCTTC. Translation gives CASLHLIYGYTF.

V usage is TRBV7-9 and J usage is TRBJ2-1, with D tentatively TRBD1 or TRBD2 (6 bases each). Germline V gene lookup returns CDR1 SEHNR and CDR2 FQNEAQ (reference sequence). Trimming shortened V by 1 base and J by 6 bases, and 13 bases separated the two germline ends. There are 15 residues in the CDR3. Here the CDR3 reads CASSLDWGASNEQFF. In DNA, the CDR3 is TGTGCCAGCAGCTTAGATTGGGGGGCTAGCAATGAGCAGTTCTTC.

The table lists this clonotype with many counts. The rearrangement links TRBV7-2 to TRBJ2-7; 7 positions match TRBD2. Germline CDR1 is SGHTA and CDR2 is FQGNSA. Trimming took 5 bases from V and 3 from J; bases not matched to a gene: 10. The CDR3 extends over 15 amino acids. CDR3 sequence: CASSQGSSGGYEQYF. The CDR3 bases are TGTGCCAGCAGCCAAGGGTCTAGCGGAGGCTACGAGCAGTACTTC.

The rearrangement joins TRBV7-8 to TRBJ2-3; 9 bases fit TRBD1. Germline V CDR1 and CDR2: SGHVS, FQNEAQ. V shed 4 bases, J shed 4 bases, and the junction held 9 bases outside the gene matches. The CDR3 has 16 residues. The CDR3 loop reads CASSSPDRGESDTQYF. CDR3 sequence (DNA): TGTGCCAGCAGCTCACCGGACAGGGGAGAATCAGATACGCAGTATTTT.

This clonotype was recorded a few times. The CDR3: CASSFETSGGNEQFF. CDR3 nucleotide sequence: TGTGCCAGCAGTTTCGAGACTAGCGGGGGAAATGAGCAGTTCTTC. The chain is built from TRBV28 and TRBJ2-1; TRBD2 matches 12 bases. This CDR3 has 15 residues. The ends lost 3 bases at V and 7 bases at J; junction bases unmatched: 4. In germline, CDR1 is MDHEN, CDR2 SYDVKM. The complete variable domain, with remaining parts taken from reference TRBV28 and TRBJ2-1, reads DVKVTQSSRYLVKRTGEKVFLECVQDMDHENMFWYRQDPGLGLRLIYFSYDVKMKEKGDIPEGYSVSREKKERFSLILESASTNQTSMYLCASSFETSGGNEQFFGPGTRLTVL.

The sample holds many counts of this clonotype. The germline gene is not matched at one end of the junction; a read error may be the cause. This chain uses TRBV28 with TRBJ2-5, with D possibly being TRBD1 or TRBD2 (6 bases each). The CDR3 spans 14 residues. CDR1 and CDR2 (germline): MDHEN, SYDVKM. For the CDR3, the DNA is TGCGCCAGCAGCTTGAGGCAGGGGAGGGAGACCCAGTACTTC. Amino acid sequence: CASSLRQGRETQYF.

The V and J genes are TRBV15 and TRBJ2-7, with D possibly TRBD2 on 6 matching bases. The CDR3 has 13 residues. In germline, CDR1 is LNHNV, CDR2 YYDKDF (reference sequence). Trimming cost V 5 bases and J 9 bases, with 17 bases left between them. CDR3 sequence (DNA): TGTGCCACCAGCGGCACTTGGGGGGACGGGCAGTACTTC. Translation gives CATSGTWGDGQYF.

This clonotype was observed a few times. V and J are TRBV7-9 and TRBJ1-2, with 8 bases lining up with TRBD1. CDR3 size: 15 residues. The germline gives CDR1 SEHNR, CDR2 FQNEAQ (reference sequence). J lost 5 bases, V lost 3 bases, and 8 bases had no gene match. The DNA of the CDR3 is TGTGCCAGCAGCTTTACAGGGGGTCTTACGTATGGCTACACCTTC. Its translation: CASSFTGGLTYGYTF.

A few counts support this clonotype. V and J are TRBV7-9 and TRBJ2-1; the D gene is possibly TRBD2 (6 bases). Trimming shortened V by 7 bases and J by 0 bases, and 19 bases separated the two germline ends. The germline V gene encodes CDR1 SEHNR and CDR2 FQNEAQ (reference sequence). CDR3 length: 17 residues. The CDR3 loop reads CASTLGVGRRSYNEQFF. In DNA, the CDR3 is TGTGCCAGCACCCTGGGGGTCGGGAGACGCTCCTACAATGAGCAGTTCTTC.

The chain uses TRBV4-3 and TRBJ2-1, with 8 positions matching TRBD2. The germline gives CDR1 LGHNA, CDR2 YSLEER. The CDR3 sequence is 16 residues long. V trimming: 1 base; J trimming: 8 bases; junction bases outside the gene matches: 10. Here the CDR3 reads CASSQGRVLAGYEQFF. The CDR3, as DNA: TGCGCCAGCAGCCAAGGCAGGGTGCTAGCGGGTTATGAGCAGTTCTTC.

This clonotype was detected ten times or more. The chain's CDR3 is CSARGGPITGGVKNIQYF. CDR3 DNA sequence: TGCAGTGCTAGAGGGGGCCCCATTACAGGGGGCGTCAAAAACATTCAGTACTTC. The J gene is TRBJ2-4, the V gene TRBV20-1, with 9 bases matching TRBD1. Germline CDR1 is DFQATT and CDR2 is SNEGSKA (reference sequence). The ends lost 1 base at V and 3 bases at J; junction bases unmatched: 13. The CDR3 loop spans 18 amino acids.

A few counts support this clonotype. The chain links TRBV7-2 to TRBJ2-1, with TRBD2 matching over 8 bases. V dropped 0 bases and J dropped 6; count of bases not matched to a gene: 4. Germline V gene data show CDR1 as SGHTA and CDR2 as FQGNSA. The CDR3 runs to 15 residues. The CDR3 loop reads CASSLASGTPNEQFF. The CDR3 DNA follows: TGTGCCAGCAGCTTAGCTAGCGGGACCCCCAATGAGCAGTTCTTC.

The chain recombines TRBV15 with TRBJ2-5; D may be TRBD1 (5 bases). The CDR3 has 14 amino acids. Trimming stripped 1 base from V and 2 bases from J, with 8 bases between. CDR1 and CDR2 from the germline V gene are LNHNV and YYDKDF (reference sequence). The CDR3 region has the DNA TGTGCCACCAGCAGAGCCGACAGTCAAGAGACCCAGTACTTC. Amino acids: CATSRADSQETQYF.

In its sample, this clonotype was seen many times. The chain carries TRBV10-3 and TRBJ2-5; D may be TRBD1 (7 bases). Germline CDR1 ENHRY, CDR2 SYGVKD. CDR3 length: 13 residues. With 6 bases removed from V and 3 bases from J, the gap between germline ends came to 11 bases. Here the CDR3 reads CAIRGGTEETQYF. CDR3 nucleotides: TGTGCCATCAGAGGCGGGACAGAAGAGACCCAGTACTTC.

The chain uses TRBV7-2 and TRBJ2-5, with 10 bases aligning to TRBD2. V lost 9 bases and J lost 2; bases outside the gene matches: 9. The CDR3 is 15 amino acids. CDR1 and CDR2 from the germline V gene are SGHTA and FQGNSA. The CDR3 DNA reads TGTGCCAGTCGTAATAGCGGGAGGCCGCAAGAGACCCAGTACTTC. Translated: CASRNSGRPQETQYF.

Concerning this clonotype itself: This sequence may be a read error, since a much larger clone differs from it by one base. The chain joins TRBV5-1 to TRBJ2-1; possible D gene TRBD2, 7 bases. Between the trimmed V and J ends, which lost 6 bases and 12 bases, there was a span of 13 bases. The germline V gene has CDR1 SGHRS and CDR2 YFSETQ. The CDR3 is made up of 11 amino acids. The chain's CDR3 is CASNWGGRQFF. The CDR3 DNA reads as TGCGCCAGCAACTGGGGGGGGCGGCAGTTCTTC.

The CDR3 DNA is TGTGCCAGCAGTTACTGGACTAGCGGGAGCCCAGATACGCAGTATTTT. It is translated as CASSYWTSGSPDTQYF. The chain has TRBV6-2 or TRBV6-3 and TRBJ2-3; TRBD2 matches 13 bases. CDR1 MNHEY and CDR2 SVGEGT come from the germline V gene. This CDR3 has 16 amino acids. J gave up 4 bases and V 1 base, and 2 bases lay outside the gene matches.

CDR3 region: CASSQISGGTEAFF. The CDR3 bases are TGTGCCAGCAGCCAAATTTCGGGAGGAACTGAAGCTTTCTTT. This chain connects TRBV14 to TRBJ1-1; D gene unclear. Between the trimmed V and J ends, which lost 2 bases and 5 bases, there was a span of 12 bases. The germline CDR1 and CDR2 sequences are SGHDN and FVKESK. CDR3 size: 14 residues. Looking up the rest from reference TRBV14 and TRBJ1-1 gives the full variable domain: EAGVTQFPSHSVIEKGQTVTLRCDPISGHDNLYWYRRVMGKEIKFLLHFVKESKQDESGMPNNRFLAERTGGTYSTLKVQPAELEDSGVYFCASSQISGGTEAFFGQGTRLTVV.

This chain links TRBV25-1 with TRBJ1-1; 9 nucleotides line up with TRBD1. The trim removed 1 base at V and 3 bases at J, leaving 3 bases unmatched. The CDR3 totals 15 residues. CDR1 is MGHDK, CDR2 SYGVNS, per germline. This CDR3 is CASSEWDREYTEAFF. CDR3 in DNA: TGTGCCAGCAGTGAATGGGACAGGGAGTACACTGAAGCTTTCTTT. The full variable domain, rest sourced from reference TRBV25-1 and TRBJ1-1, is EADIYQTPRYLVIGTGKKITLECSQTMGHDKMYWYQQDPGMELHLIHYSYGVNSTEKGDLSSESTVSRIRTEHFPLTLESARPSHTSQYLCASSEWDREYTEAFFGQGTRLTVV.

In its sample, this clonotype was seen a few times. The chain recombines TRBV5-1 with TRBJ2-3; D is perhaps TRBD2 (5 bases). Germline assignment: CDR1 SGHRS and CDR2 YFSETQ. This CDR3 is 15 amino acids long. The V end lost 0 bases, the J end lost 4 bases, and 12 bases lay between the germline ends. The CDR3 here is CASSLGGQSADTQYF. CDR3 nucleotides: TGCGCCAGCAGCTTGGGAGGGCAAAGCGCAGATACGCAGTATTTT.

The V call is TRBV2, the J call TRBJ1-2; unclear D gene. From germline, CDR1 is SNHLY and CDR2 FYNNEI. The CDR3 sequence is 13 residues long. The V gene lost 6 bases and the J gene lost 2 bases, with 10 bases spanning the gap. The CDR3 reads CASRALRNYGYTF. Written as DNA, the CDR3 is TGTGCCAGCAGAGCTTTAAGAAACTATGGCTACACCTTC.